These T cell receptor beta chains were read from a single sample in a study of control samples from healthy donors and cancer patients. Sequencing used immunoSEQ multiplex PCR; TCRdb keeps in-frame clones, though not all of them. The sample shows over 150,000 clones, around 91% of them seen only once. Sequencing was carried out using blood. The receptors come from a woman between 45 and 60 years old in good health. Both conserved end residues are part of each CDR3. A D gene is named only where the DNA matches it firmly. Some rows have no size entry. The others give once, few or many, or a class for an expanded clone.

D,J,size,V,CDR3,DNA
.,TRBJ2-3,once,TRBV7-3,CASSLTGEDTQYF,TGTGCCAGCAGCTTAACGGGAGAGGATACGCAGTATTTT
.,TRBJ2-5,.,TRBV15,CATRGQQGQETQYF,TGTGCCACCAGAGGGCAACAGGGTCAAGAGACCCAGTACTTC
TRBD2,TRBJ2-5,.,TRBV6-2/TRBV6-3,CASSYLSPGLARQETQYF,TGTGCCAGCAGTTACTTATCACCGGGACTAGCGAGGCAAGAGACCCAGTACTTC
TRBD1,TRBJ2-1,.,TRBV19,CASSSGQKLYNEQFF,TGTGCCAGTAGTTCGGGACAGAAATTATACAATGAGCAGTTCTTC
.,TRBJ1-2,once,TRBV2,CASSRSVGDGYGYTF,TGTGCCAGCAGCCGATCCGTGGGGGATGGGTATGGCTACACCTTC
.,TRBJ1-2,.,TRBV3-1/TRBV3-2,CASSQVGAGAHYGYTF,TGTGCCAGCAGCCAAGTCGGTGCGGGGGCCCACTATGGCTACACCTTC
.,TRBJ2-7,.,TRBV2,CASSEGYEQYF,TGTGCCAGCAGTGAGGGCTACGAGCAGTACTTC
TRBD2,TRBJ2-1,.,TRBV7-3,CAGLAGEHEQFF,TGTGCCGGACTAGCGGGAGAGCATGAGCAGTTCTTC
TRBD1,TRBJ1-1,.,TRBV4-3,CASSQDLKRDSEAFF,TGCGCCAGCAGCCAAGATTTGAAGAGGGACAGTGAAGCTTTCTTT
.,TRBJ2-3,.,TRBV2,CASSESGTHTDTQYF,TGTGCCAGCAGTGAGTCCGGGACTCACACAGATACGCAGTATTTT
.,TRBJ1-2,.,TRBV30,CAWSVAGMIISQIYGYTF,TGTGCCTGGAGTGTCGCCGGGATGATTATATCCCAAATCTATGGCTACACCTTC
.,TRBJ1-4,.,TRBV30,CAWSAFKTRGIGEKLFF,TGTGCCTGGAGTGCATTTAAAACGAGAGGTATTGGGGAAAAACTGTTTTTT
.,TRBJ1-2,once,TRBV28,CASSSPNGYTF,TGTGCCAGCAGTTCTCCAAATGGCTACACCTTC
TRBD1,TRBJ1-3,.,TRBV15,CATSRDPGQTFSGNTIYF,TGTGCCACCAGCAGAGATCCGGGACAGACCTTCTCTGGAAACACCATATATTTT
.,TRBJ2-1,.,TRBV4-1,CASSQEDRSDEQFF,TGCGCCAGCAGCCAAGAAGATAGAAGCGATGAGCAGTTCTTC
.,TRBJ2-5,.,TRBV7-2,CASSFDPQETQYF,TGTGCCAGCAGCTTCGACCCCCAAGAGACCCAGTACTTC
.,TRBJ1-1,once,TRBV5-1,CASLDSTNTEAFF,TGCGCCAGCCTGGACAGCACGAACACTGAAGCTTTCTTT
.,TRBJ1-4,.,TRBV5-1,CASSSNGLNEKLFF,TGCGCCAGCAGCTCGAACGGACTAAATGAAAAACTGTTTTTT
.,TRBJ1-3,.,TRBV25-1,CASSSVATDTIYF,TGTGCCAGCAGTTCTGTCGCAACGGACACCATATATTTT
.,TRBJ2-1,.,TRBV3-1/TRBV3-2,CASSQYSGFNEQFF,TGTGCCAGCAGCCAATATTCAGGGTTCAATGAGCAGTTCTTC
.,TRBJ1-2,.,TRBV4-2,CASSPMGGGYGYTF,TGTGCCAGCAGTCCAATGGGGGGAGGCTATGGCTACACCTTC
TRBD1,TRBJ1-2,.,TRBV5-4,CASSLTGTGVGYTF,TGTGCCAGCAGCTTGACGGGGACAGGGGTGGGCTACACCTTC
.,TRBJ1-1,.,TRBV5-1,CASSLDSTANTEAFF,TGCGCCAGCAGCTTGGATTCGACAGCCAACACTGAAGCTTTCTTT
.,TRBJ1-6,.,TRBV3-1/TRBV3-2,CASSQGGPLHF,TGTGCCAGCAGCCAAGGGGGACCCCTCCACTTT
.,TRBJ1-2,.,TRBV6-4,CASSEGDAGTAPNYGYTF,TGTGCCAGCAGTGAAGGTGACGCGGGAACAGCCCCTAACTATGGCTACACCTTC
.,TRBJ1-1,.,TRBV4-3,CASSRQTNTEAFF,TGCGCCAGCAGCCGACAAACGAACACTGAAGCTTTCTTT
TRBD2,TRBJ2-7,.,TRBV19,CASSIARGTSGYEQYF,TGTGCCAGTAGTATAGCCCGGGGAACTAGCGGCTACGAGCAGTACTTC
.,TRBJ2-4,.,TRBV12-3/TRBV12-4,CASRPLGGNIQYF,TGTGCCAGCAGGCCGTTGGGGGGAAACATTCAGTACTTC
TRBD2,TRBJ2-1,.,TRBV29-1,CSSRGLAGVNEQFF,TGCAGCTCCCGGGGACTAGCGGGAGTGAATGAGCAGTTCTTC
.,TRBJ2-3,once,TRBV3-1/TRBV3-2,CASNVAPEDTQYF,TGTGCCAGCAACGTAGCCCCCGAGGATACGCAGTATTTT
.,TRBJ1-5,.,TRBV28,CASSPLATGYNQPQHF,TGTGCCAGCAGTCCTCTGGCGACAGGTTACAATCAGCCCCAGCATTTT
.,TRBJ1-2,.,TRBV7-9,CASSLALGGNYGYTF,TGTGCCAGCAGCTTAGCGCTAGGGGGTAACTATGGCTACACCTTC
.,TRBJ2-3,.,TRBV28,CASSIYSRGDSSIRTDTQYF,TGTGCCAGCAGCATTTATTCTCGGGGAGACTCTTCGATCCGCACAGATACGCAGTATTTT
.,TRBJ2-2,.,TRBV24-1,CATSDLVQAGELFF,TGTGCCACCAGTGATTTGGTCCAAGCCGGGGAGCTGTTTTTT
.,TRBJ2-3,.,TRBV4-1,CASSQESGGRVTDTQYF,TGCGCCAGCAGCCAAGAGTCGGGGGGCAGAGTCACAGATACGCAGTATTTT
TRBD2,TRBJ2-1,.,TRBV7-2,CASSSWTSLNNEQFF,TGTGCCAGCAGCTCCTGGACTAGTCTGAACAATGAGCAGTTCTTC
.,TRBJ1-1,.,TRBV4-3,CASSQDSRVPEAFF,TGCGCCAGCAGCCAAGACTCCAGGGTCCCTGAAGCTTTCTTT
TRBD2,TRBJ2-5,once,TRBV9,CASSVAGLAGTETQYF,TGTGCCAGCAGCGTAGCGGGACTAGCGGGGACAGAGACCCAGTACTTC
.,TRBJ1-2,.,TRBV28,CASSLKGPYYGYTF,TGTGCCAGCAGTTTGAAAGGACCGTACTATGGCTACACCTTC
.,TRBJ2-1,once,TRBV5-1,CASSLGGFSYNEQFF,TGCGCCAGCAGCTTGGGGGGATTTTCCTACAATGAGCAGTTCTTC
.,TRBJ1-3,.,TRBV6-5,CASKVDGGNTIYF,TGTGCCAGCAAGGTTGACGGTGGAAACACCATATATTTT
.,TRBJ2-2,once,TRBV6-6,CASTGRTNTGELFF,TGTGCCAGCACGGGACGGACGAACACCGGGGAGCTGTTTTTT
.,TRBJ2-7,.,TRBV30,CAWNRQAPYEQYF,TGTGCCTGGAACCGACAGGCCCCCTACGAGCAGTACTTC
TRBD1,TRBJ1-5,few,TRBV6-5,CASSYLGQGVAQHF,TGTGCCAGCAGTTACCTCGGTCAGGGGGTGGCCCAGCATTTT
TRBD1,TRBJ2-7,.,TRBV18,CASSPPDRAFVQYF,TGTGCCAGCTCACCACCGGACAGGGCATTCGTGCAGTACTTC
TRBD2,TRBJ2-3,few,TRBV30,CAWSATRTSGSMDTQYF,TGTGCCTGGAGTGCGACCCGGACTAGCGGGAGTATGGATACGCAGTATTTT
.,TRBJ1-5,.,TRBV24-1,CATSEASGTSQPQHF,TGTGCCACCAGTGAAGCTTCAGGGACAAGTCAGCCCCAGCATTTT
.,TRBJ2-5,.,TRBV9,CASSPQRRADLEETQYF,TGTGCCAGCAGCCCCCAGAGGAGGGCTGATCTGGAAGAGACCCAGTACTTC